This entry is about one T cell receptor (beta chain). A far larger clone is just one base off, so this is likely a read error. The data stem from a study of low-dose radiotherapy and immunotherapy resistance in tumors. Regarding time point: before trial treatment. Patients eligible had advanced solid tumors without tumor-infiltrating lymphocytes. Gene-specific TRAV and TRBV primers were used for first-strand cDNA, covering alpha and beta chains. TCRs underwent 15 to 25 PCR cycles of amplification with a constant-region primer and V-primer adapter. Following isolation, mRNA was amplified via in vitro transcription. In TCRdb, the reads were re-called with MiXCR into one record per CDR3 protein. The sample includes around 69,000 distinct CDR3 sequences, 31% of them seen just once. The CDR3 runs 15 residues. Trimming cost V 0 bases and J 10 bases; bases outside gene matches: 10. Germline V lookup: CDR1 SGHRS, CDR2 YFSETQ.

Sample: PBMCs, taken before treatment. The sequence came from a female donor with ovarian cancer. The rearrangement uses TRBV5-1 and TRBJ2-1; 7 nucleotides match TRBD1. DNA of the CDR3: TGCGCCAGCAGCTTGGACAGGGGTTATGGGGACGAGCAGTTCTTC. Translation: CASSLDRGYGDEQFF.